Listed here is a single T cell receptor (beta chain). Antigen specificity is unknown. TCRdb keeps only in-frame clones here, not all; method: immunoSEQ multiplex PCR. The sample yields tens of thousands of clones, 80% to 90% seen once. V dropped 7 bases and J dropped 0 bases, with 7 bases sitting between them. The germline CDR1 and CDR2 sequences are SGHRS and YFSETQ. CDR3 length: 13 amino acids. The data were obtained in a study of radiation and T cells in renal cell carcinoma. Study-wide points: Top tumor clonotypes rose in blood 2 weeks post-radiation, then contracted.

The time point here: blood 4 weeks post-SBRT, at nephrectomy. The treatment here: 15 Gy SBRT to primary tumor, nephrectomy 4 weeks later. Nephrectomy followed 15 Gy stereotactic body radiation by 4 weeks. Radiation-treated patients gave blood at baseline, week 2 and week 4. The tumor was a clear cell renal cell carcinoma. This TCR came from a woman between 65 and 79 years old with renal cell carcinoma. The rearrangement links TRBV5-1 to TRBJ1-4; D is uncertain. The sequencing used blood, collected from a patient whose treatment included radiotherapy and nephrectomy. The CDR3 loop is CASRRSTNEKLFF. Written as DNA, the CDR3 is TGCGCCAGCCGGAGGTCAACTAATGAAAAACTGTTTTTT.